This T cell receptor (beta chain) was obtained from a study of cytomegalovirus exposure and HLA in healthy donors. Germline loops: CDR1 LGHNA, CDR2 YNFKEQ. The CDR3 is 16 amino acids. Trimming left V 0 bases short and J 2 bases short, with 14 bases between. Generated by immunoSEQ multiplex PCR, the TCRdb table keeps only in-frame clones and is missing some. The sample lists about 73,000 clones, around 96% occurring once. The donors were part of the validation cohort, which consisted of about 120 subjects and was separate from the first cohort of 600 to 850 subjects. This chain connects TRBV4-2 to TRBJ2-7; D gene ambiguous. The clonotype was recovered from a man aged 18 to 30 in good health and CMV-seronegative. Material: PBMCs. In DNA form, the CDR3 reads TGTGCCAGCAGCCAAGAAGGAGTAAACCCCGCCTACGAGCAGTACTTC. This translates into CASSQEGVNPAYEQYF.